This entry lists 25 T cell receptor beta chains sequenced from one sample in a study of OX40 agonist ivuxolimab in advanced cancers. Libraries were prepared through the immunoSEQ multiplex PCR assay. TCRdb mirrors the immuneACCESS table, restricted to in-frame sequences. Some clones are absent from its copies; in checked studies, under half trace to an unresolved V gene, and the reason for the others is unknown. Within this sample are 9,300 or so clones, with around three fifths of them counted one time only. Around 26% of the sample goes to the ten largest clones. This material consisted of CD4+ or CD8+ T cells sorted from blood, taken in a trial of the OX40 agonist ivuxolimab. The receptor set was obtained from an adult with an advanced solid tumor such as melanoma, head and neck, liver or kidney cancer.

The chain combines TRBV27 with TRBJ2-7, with TRBD1 matching 11 bases. Per germline, CDR1 MNHEY and CDR2 SMNVEV (reference sequence). After removal of 5 bases from V and 4 bases from J, the junction contained 4 bases not matched to a gene. This CDR3 is built from 14 residues. CDR3 in amino acids: CASSPGQGAYEQYF. The CDR3 DNA reads TGTGCCAGCAGTCCAGGACAGGGGGCTTACGAGCAGTACTTC.

The V and J genes are TRBV7-9 and TRBJ2-5, with 12 nucleotides matching TRBD2. The CDR3 sequence is 16 residues long. From germline, CDR1 is SEHNR and CDR2 FQNEAQ (reference sequence). Trimming at V came to 4 bases and at J to 2 bases, leaving 5 bases not matched to a gene. CDR3 amino acids: CASSSTSGRGQETQYF. In DNA form, the CDR3 reads TGTGCCAGCAGCTCGACTAGCGGGAGAGGACAAGAGACCCAGTACTTC.

The CDR3 is CASSPPAGGRPPLHF. The DNA of the CDR3 is TGTGCCAGCAGCCCCCCCGCGGGGGGGAGGCCACCCCTCCACTTT. This chain joins TRBV6-6 and TRBJ1-6; a possible D gene is TRBD1 (5 bases). CDR3 length: 15 residues. Germline V gene sequence: CDR1 MNHNY, CDR2 SVGAGI (reference sequence). Deletions cut 6 bases from V and 11 bases from J, with 20 bases between.

This clone was found a few times. CDR3 in DNA: TGTGCCAGCAGGACGGACTCCTACGAGCAGTACTTC. Its translation is CASRTDSYEQYF. The gene calls are TRBV7-8 and TRBJ2-7; D uncertain. Trimming removed 6 bases at V and 0 bases at J, with 6 bases between. The CDR3 runs 12 residues. The germline V gene has CDR1 SGHVS and CDR2 FQNEAQ.

This clone was seen a handful of times. The CDR3 sequence is CASSSDYEQYF. In DNA, the CDR3 is TGCGCCAGCAGCAGTGATTACGAGCAGTACTTC. This chain joins TRBV5-1 and TRBJ2-7, with D unclear. Trimming cost V 4 bases and J 4 bases, with 6 bases left between them. The CDR3 has 11 residues. Germline V gives CDR1 SGHRS, CDR2 YFSETQ.

The chain combines TRBV5-1 with TRBJ2-3, with D maybe TRBD1 (5 bases). Deletions cut 4 bases from V and 4 bases from J, with 13 bases between. CDR1 is SGHRS, CDR2 YFSETQ, per germline. This CDR3 contains 14 residues. The CDR3 is CASSGRGFPDTQYF. DNA for the CDR3: TGCGCCAGCAGCGGAAGGGGTTTCCCAGATACGCAGTATTTT.

This clone was seen just once. This rearrangement joins TRBV6-5 to TRBJ1-2; no clear D. Germline V lookup: CDR1 MNHEY, CDR2 SVGAGI. The V end was cut by 5 bases, the J end by 6 bases, with 16 bases between. The CDR3 spans 14 residues. The CDR3, as DNA: TGTGCCAGCAGTCCCCCCGGCAGACCCCATGGCTACACCTTC. Translated: CASSPPGRPHGYTF.

With regard to this clone: The germline gene is not matched at one end of the junction; a read error may be the cause. The chain is built from TRBV13 and TRBJ2-5, with 11 positions matching TRBD2. The CDR3 consists of 16 residues. Germline V CDR1 and CDR2: PRHDT, FYEKMQ (reference sequence). CDR3 region: CANSFSSGGTWETQYF. The CDR3 bases are TGTGCCAACAGCTTCTCTAGCGGGGGGACTTGGGAGACCCAGTACTTC.

The chain has TRBV4-2 and TRBJ2-5, with D tentatively TRBD1 (7 bases). Germline-derived CDR1 and CDR2 are LGHNA and YNFKEQ. The germline V and J ends were trimmed by 0 bases and 6 bases, with 17 bases remaining between them. The CDR3 is 16 residues long. The CDR3 reads CASSQDLEGAGKTQYF. The CDR3 region has the DNA TGTGCCAGCAGCCAAGATCTGGAGGGGGCGGGAAAGACCCAGTACTTC.

This clone was seen a handful of times. The chain links TRBV4-1 to TRBJ2-4; D possibly corresponds to TRBD1 (6 bases). Per the germline V gene, CDR1 is MGHRA and CDR2 is YSYEKL. The CDR3 spans 13 residues. Between the trimmed V and J ends, which lost 6 bases and 7 bases, there was a span of 13 bases. DNA for the CDR3: TGCGCCAGCAGTCTCGGACAGAGGAACATTCAGTACTTC. This translates into CASSLGQRNIQYF.

V and J are TRBV7-2 and TRBJ2-1; 8 bases align to TRBD2. J gave up 8 bases and V 4 bases, and 7 bases lay outside the gene matches. Germline-derived CDR1 and CDR2 are SGHTA and FQGNSA. The CDR3 loop spans 14 amino acids. The chain's CDR3 is CASSSGLARYEQFF. In DNA form, the CDR3 reads TGTGCCAGCAGCTCCGGACTAGCACGGTATGAGCAGTTCTTC.

The V call is TRBV6-6, the J call TRBJ1-5, with D perhaps matching TRBD1 (6 bases). The germline gives CDR1 MNHNY, CDR2 SVGAGI (reference sequence). The germline V and J ends were trimmed by 4 bases and 5 bases, with 12 bases remaining between them. The CDR3 covers 14 residues. DNA for the CDR3: TGTGCCAGCAGTTTACAGGGTGGTTATCAGCCCCAGCATTTT. Its translation: CASSLQGGYQPQHF.

V is TRBV27 and J is TRBJ2-7; D possibly uses TRBD1 or TRBD2 (5 bases each). Trimming took off 2 bases at V and 2 bases at J, with 7 bases between the two ends. The CDR3 sequence is 13 residues long. Per the germline V gene, CDR1 is MNHEY and CDR2 is SMNVEV (reference sequence). CDR3 region: CASSLRDAYEQYF. CDR3 in DNA: TGTGCCAGCAGTTTAAGGGACGCCTACGAGCAGTACTTC.

The chain uses TRBV9 and TRBJ2-7, with 9 bases aligning to TRBD1. V lost 3 bases to trimming and J lost 1 base; unmatched junction nucleotides: 5. This CDR3 has 15 amino acids. The germline CDR1 and CDR2 sequences are SGDLS and YYNGEE. CDR3 nucleotides: TGTGCCAGCAGCGCCCACAGGGGGCAGTCCTACGAGCAGTACTTC. Its translation is CASSAHRGQSYEQYF.

J is TRBJ1-1 and V is TRBV7-2; TRBD1 matches at 7 bases. CDR1 is SGHTA, CDR2 FQGNSA, per germline. This CDR3 spans 15 amino acids. Trimming removed 4 bases from V and 8 bases from J; junction bases left unmatched: 13. As DNA, the CDR3 is TGTGCCAGCAGCTCAAGACAGGGAAGTCAGCCAGAAGCTTTCTTT. This translates into CASSSRQGSQPEAFF.

The V call is TRBV10-3, the J call TRBJ2-3; 10 bases are shared with TRBD1. The CDR3 extends over 13 amino acids. V shed 11 bases, J shed 5 bases, and the junction held 7 bases outside the gene matches. Germline V gene sequence: CDR1 ENHRY, CDR2 SYGVKD. The CDR3 here is CAADRGQLDTQYF. CDR3 sequence (DNA): TGTGCCGCCGACAGGGGGCAATTAGATACGCAGTATTTT.

This rearrangement joins TRBV6-5 to TRBJ2-7, with 10 bases lining up with TRBD1. This CDR3 contains 15 residues. The germline V gene has CDR1 MNHEY and CDR2 SVGAGI. V gave up 2 bases and J gave up 2 bases; unmatched junction bases: 3. CDR3 residues: CASSYGTGEAYEQYF. The DNA of the CDR3 is TGTGCCAGCAGTTACGGGACAGGGGAGGCCTACGAGCAGTACTTC.

The J gene is TRBJ2-1, the V gene TRBV19; TRBD1 is a possible D gene (5 bases). With 5 bases removed from V and 6 bases from J, the gap between germline ends came to 11 bases. Germline assignment: CDR1 LNHDA and CDR2 SQIVND (reference sequence). This CDR3 spans 13 amino acids. This CDR3 is CASSWLGVNEQFF. CDR3 coding DNA: TGTGCCAGTAGTTGGTTAGGGGTCAATGAGCAGTTCTTC. Drawing the rest from reference TRBV19 and TRBJ2-1, the complete variable domain is DGGITQSPKYLFRKEGQNVTLSCEQNLNHDAMYWYRQDPGQGLRLIYYSQIVNDFQKGDIAEGYSVSREKKESFPLTVTSAQKNPTAFYLCASSWLGVNEQFFGPGTRLTVL.

The gene calls are TRBV27 and TRBJ2-1, with a tentative D call TRBD1 (6 bases). Trimming removed 3 bases at V and 10 bases at J, with 10 bases between. The germline V gene encodes CDR1 MNHEY and CDR2 SMNVEV (reference sequence). The CDR3 has 12 residues. CDR3 sequence reads: CASSFRGWEQFF. The CDR3 DNA reads TGTGCCAGCAGTTTCAGGGGATGGGAGCAGTTCTTC.

The V and J genes are TRBV5-1 and TRBJ2-5; D is ambiguous. The germline gives CDR1 SGHRS, CDR2 YFSETQ. CDR3 length: 13 amino acids. V lost 2 bases, J lost 1 base, and 6 bases lay in between. The CDR3 sequence: CASSFSVQETQYF. CDR3 bases: TGCGCCAGCAGCTTTTCAGTCCAAGAGACCCAGTACTTC.

Note on this clone: The same CDR3 can be traced to other DNA sequences in this sample. The gene calls are TRBV6-5 and TRBJ1-3; D is unresolved. Looked up from germline, CDR1 is MNHEY and CDR2 is SVGAGI. The CDR3 length is 14 residues. With 2 bases removed from V and 2 bases from J, the gap between germline ends came to 7 bases. CDR3 DNA sequence: TGTGCCAGCAGTTACGGAAGGGCTGGAAACACCATATATTTT. Translating it yields CASSYGRAGNTIYF.

The V gene is TRBV19, the J gene TRBJ1-1; D is ambiguous. V was trimmed by 2 bases and J by 4 bases, leaving 11 bases between them. The CDR3 length is 14 residues. Looked up from germline, CDR1 is LNHDA and CDR2 is SQIVND (reference sequence). CDR3 nucleotide sequence: TGTGCCAGTAGTATAAATTGGGAGGTCACTGAAGCTTTCTTT. Residues: CASSINWEVTEAFF.

The chain joins TRBV7-3 to TRBJ2-1; D uncertain. Looked up from germline, CDR1 is SGHTA and CDR2 is FQGTGA. V shed 1 base and J shed 5 bases, with 3 bases lying between them. The CDR3 consists of 12 residues. The chain's CDR3 is CASSLKNNEQFF. CDR3 DNA: TGTGCCAGCAGCTTAAAGAACAATGAGCAGTTCTTC. The full variable domain, completed using reference TRBV7-3 and TRBJ2-1, is GAGVSQTPSNKVTEKGKYVELRCDPISGHTALYWYRQSLGQGPEFLIYFQGTGAADDSGLPNDRFFAVRPEGSVSTLKIQRTERGDSAVYLCASSLKNNEQFFGPGTRLTVL.

This chain joins TRBV2 and TRBJ1-1; D is perhaps TRBD1 (5 bases). V was clipped by 7 bases and J by 0 bases, with 12 bases between them. This CDR3 region has 14 residues. The germline V gene encodes CDR1 SNHLY and CDR2 FYNNEI. CDR3 sequence reads: CASNPRDVNTEAFF. For the CDR3, the DNA is TGTGCCAGCAATCCGAGGGACGTGAACACTGAAGCTTTCTTT.

This chain links TRBV4-2 with TRBJ2-5; maybe TRBD2 (6 bases). There are 15 residues in the CDR3. The germline CDR1 and CDR2 sequences are LGHNA and YNFKEQ. Trimming shortened V by 8 bases and J by 5 bases, and 21 bases separated the two germline ends. This CDR3 is CASRNEKGGGETQYF. Here the CDR3 DNA reads TGTGCCAGCCGGAACGAGAAGGGAGGTGGGGAGACCCAGTACTTC.